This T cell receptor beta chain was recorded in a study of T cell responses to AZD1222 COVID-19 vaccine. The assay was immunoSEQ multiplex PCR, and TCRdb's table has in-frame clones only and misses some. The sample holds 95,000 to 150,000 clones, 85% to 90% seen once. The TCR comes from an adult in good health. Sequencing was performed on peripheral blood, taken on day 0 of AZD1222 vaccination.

CDR3: CAWSGRGNTEAFF. The CDR3 DNA reads TGTGCCTGGAGTGGGCGGGGGAACACTGAAGCTTTCTTT. The rearrangement joins TRBV30 to TRBJ1-1; D unclear. The CDR3 spans 13 residues. V was trimmed by 1 base and J by 1 base, leaving 7 bases between them. Germline CDR1 reads GTSNPN; CDR2 reads SVGIG (reference sequence).